Reported below is one TCR beta chain. Its antigen remains unknown. The CDR3 contains 14 residues. Germline V lookup: CDR1 MNHEY, CDR2 SMNVEV (reference sequence). The V end lost 4 bases, the J end lost 3 bases, and 13 bases lay between the germline ends. The data derive from a study of shared clonotypes between healthy human individuals. The deep-level immunoSEQ assay was used. Data came from immunoSEQ multiplex PCR; TCRdb stores just in-frame clones and leaves some out. The sample records about 2 million clones, over 85% being singletons. Naive CD8 cells comprised CD45RO-negative, CCR7-positively selected cells, excluding terminally differentiated effector memory CD45RA+ cells. Study-level results: Clonotypes not shared had lower generation probabilities than those common to all four donors. Naive subsets generally exceeded memory subsets in estimated richness. The naive CD4 repertoires of a few donors were compared, and 5% to 6.5% of clonotypes were shared.

The sample was naive CD8+ T cells sorted from blood. The V call is TRBV27, the J call TRBJ2-7; a possible D gene is TRBD2 (5 bases). The TCR sequence derives from a young man in good health. The CDR3 here is CASSYGGFGYEQYF. The DNA of the CDR3 is TGTGCCAGCAGTTACGGAGGATTCGGCTACGAGCAGTACTTC.